The 5 T cell receptor beta chains given below trace back to one sample, sequenced in a study of cytomegalovirus exposure and HLA in healthy donors. The PCR contained 60 Vbeta and 13 Jbeta primers. Only in-frame clones appear in the TCRdb table, and some are missing; sequencing was by immunoSEQ multiplex PCR. The table records around 180,000 clones, approximately 80% of them present only once. The sequenced sample consisted of PBMCs. The receptors originated from a man aged 18 to 30 in good health and CMV-seronegative.

The chain recombines TRBV12-5 with TRBJ2-7, with 8 bases fitting TRBD2. The CDR3 sequence is 13 residues long. With V trimmed by 6 bases and J by 1 base, 2 bases remained unmatched. Germline lookup yields CDR1 LGHNT and CDR2 FRNRAP. The CDR3 coding sequence is TGTGCTAGTGGCCTAGCGGGTTCCTACGAGCAGTACTTC. It specifies CASGLAGSYEQYF.

This clone was picked up one time. This rearrangement joins TRBV11-1 to TRBJ2-2; possible D gene TRBD1, 5 bases. V lost 3 bases and J lost 5, with 10 bases in between. The germline V gene has CDR1 SGHAT and CDR2 FQDESV (reference sequence). The CDR3 sequence is 14 residues long. The CDR3 DNA sequence: TGTGCCAGCAGCTTTTTAAAGGGGACCGGGGAGCTGTTTTTT. Translation gives CASSFLKGTGELFF.

The V gene is TRBV11-2, the J gene TRBJ1-2, with 9 bases fitting TRBD1. Germline loops: CDR1 SGHAT, CDR2 FQNNGV. The CDR3 is 16 amino acids. With V trimmed by 5 bases and J by 4 bases, 11 bases remained unmatched. CDR3 sequence (DNA): TGTGCCAGCAGCCAAACCGGGACAGGGAGAATCTATGGCTACACCTTC. It codes for CASSQTGTGRIYGYTF.

This clone is a singleton in its sample. The V call is TRBV2, the J call TRBJ1-1, with 7 nucleotides matching TRBD1. The germline V gene has CDR1 SNHLY and CDR2 FYNNEI. J gave up 3 bases and V 9 bases, and 7 bases lay outside the gene matches. The CDR3 is 13 residues long. CDR3 residues: CASEKGADTEAFF. DNA for the CDR3: TGTGCCAGTGAAAAGGGGGCGGACACTGAAGCTTTCTTT.

The chain carries TRBV9 and TRBJ1-2; TRBD1 matches at 10 bases. Germline CDR1 and CDR2: SGDLS and YYNGEE. The CDR3 covers 18 residues. V dropped 6 bases and J dropped 3; count of bases not matched to a gene: 17. The CDR3 here is CASTRGPSGTGEHYGYTF. CDR3 in DNA: TGTGCCAGCACGCGTGGACCATCCGGGACAGGGGAACACTATGGCTACACCTTC.